These 10 T cell receptor beta chains came from one sample sequenced in a study of T cells in Graves' hyperthyroidism and ophthalmopathy. Amplified regions were TCR beta CDR3 sequences from RNA transcripts. A first-round RT-PCR of the TCR CDR3 used the HTBI primer set. TCRdb itself ran the multiplex PCR reads through MiXCR, one entry per CDR3 protein. This sample has about 620,000 distinct CDR3 sequences, with about 17% found just once. The specimen sequenced was blood. Source of these receptors: a woman aged 30 to 39 with Graves' hyperthyroidism.

This clonotype came up a few times. The genes are TRBV5-6 and TRBJ2-7; no clear D gene. CDR3 length equals 11 residues. Trimming shortened V by 1 base and J by 9 bases, and 8 bases separated the two germline ends. Germline CDR1 SGHDT, CDR2 YYEEEE. DNA of the CDR3: TGTGCCAGCAGCTTGTTGGATTCGCAGTACTTC. Translating gives CASSLLDSQYF.

This clonotype was detected a few times. This rearrangement joins TRBV13 to TRBJ1-1; D gene uncertain. The CDR3 length is 14 residues. Trimming pared 3 bases from V and 4 bases from J, leaving 12 bases between. CDR1 and CDR2 (germline): PRHDT, FYEKMQ (reference sequence). CDR3 DNA sequence: TGTGCCAGCAGCTTCGGTCACCGGGGCACTGAAGCTTTCTTT. Encoded protein: CASSFGHRGTEAFF.

This clonotype has a count of ten or more. The chain joins TRBV7-3 to TRBJ1-2; possibly TRBD1 for D (5 bases). The CDR3 is 14 residues long. Trimming took off 3 bases at V and 8 bases at J, with 16 bases between the two ends. Germline assignment: CDR1 SGHTA and CDR2 FQGTGA. The CDR3: CASSFAGTASGYTF. DNA of the CDR3: TGTGCCAGCAGCTTCGCCGGGACTGCTTCCGGCTACACCTTC.

This chain links TRBV5-5 with TRBJ2-3; unclear D gene. This CDR3 has 14 residues. Trimming cost V 4 bases and J 1 base, with 10 bases left between them. Germline V lookup: CDR1 SGHKS, CDR2 YYEKEE (reference sequence). CDR3 region: CASSPVLRTDTQYF. DNA of the CDR3: TGTGCCAGCAGCCCCGTTTTGCGCACAGATACGCAGTATTTT.

About this clonotype: Compared with germline, one end of the junction differs, possibly owing to a read error. The chain links TRBV12-3 or TRBV12-4 to TRBJ2-1, with 10 positions matching TRBD2. The CDR3 sequence is 14 residues long. The CDR3 reads CASSARPSGRAFLF. As DNA, the CDR3 is TGTGCCAGCAGCGCACGCCCCAGCGGGAGGGCCTTTCTGTTC.

This clonotype was picked up a small number of times. The chain links TRBV7-2 to TRBJ2-6, with 8 bases aligning to TRBD1. Germline trimming cut 5 bases from V and 0 bases from J; bases unmatched to any gene: 6. Germline V gene sequence: CDR1 SGHTA, CDR2 FQGNSA. CDR3 length: 17 amino acids. The chain's CDR3 is CASSAGQDRSGANVLTF. In nucleotides, the CDR3 is TGTGCCAGCAGCGCGGGACAGGACCGCTCTGGGGCCAACGTCCTGACTTTC. Full variable domain (missing parts from reference TRBV7-2 and TRBJ2-6): GAGVSQSPSNKVTEKGKDVELRCDPISGHTALYWYRQSLGQGLEFLIYFQGNSAPDKSGLPSDRFSAERTGGSVSTLTIQRTQQEDSAVYLCASSAGQDRSGANVLTFGAGSRLTVL.

This clonotype was recorded only once. The rearrangement links TRBV9 to TRBJ1-6; TRBD1 agrees at 7 bases. There are 15 residues in the CDR3. Germline CDR1 reads SGDLS; CDR2 reads YYNGEE. V dropped 4 bases and J dropped 11; count of bases not matched to a gene: 12. Here the CDR3 DNA reads TGTGCCAGCAGCCCCGGACAGGCGCGGTCTACACCCCTCCACTTT. Protein: CASSPGQARSTPLHF.

This clonotype was counted at least ten times. This CDR3 reads CASSTGIQETQYF. In nucleotides, the CDR3 is TGTGCCAGCAGCACCGGGATCCAAGAGACCCAGTACTTC. The rearrangement links TRBV12-3 or TRBV12-4 to TRBJ2-5, with D perhaps TRBD2 (5 bases). V was pared by 6 bases and J by 1 base, with 9 bases between. The length of the CDR3 is 13 residues.

This clonotype came up once. Since a much larger clone is just one base distant, this may be a read error. As DNA, the CDR3 is TGTGCCATCGGTGGTCCCGAGTCGAGCGTGAGCTCCTACGAGCAGTACTTC. It translates to CAIGGPESSVSSYEQYF. The chain employs TRBV6-2 or TRBV6-3 and TRBJ2-7; the D is unclear. V was cut by 10 bases and J by 0 bases, with 25 bases left in between. CDR3 length equals 17 residues. From germline, CDR1 is MNHEY and CDR2 SVGEGT.

V usage is TRBV12-3 or TRBV12-4 and J usage is TRBJ2-7, with 11 bases fitting TRBD2. The CDR3 extends over 14 amino acids. V dropped 7 bases and J dropped 7; count of bases not matched to a gene: 9. In nucleotides, the CDR3 is TGTGCCAGCACCTTAGCGGGAGGGCCGAGGGAGCAGTACTTC. Protein sequence: CASTLAGGPREQYF.